A single sample is the source of the 22 T cell receptor beta chains below, sequenced in a study of blood T cell repertoires in COVID-19. Clones were read by immunoSEQ multiplex PCR, and TCRdb kept only the in-frame ones, dropping some. The data show 90,000 to 100,000 clones, approximately 90% seen once. Sequencing input: peripheral blood. These receptors were obtained from a woman aged 55-69 years with COVID-19, enrolled during active disease.

CDR3 DNA sequence: TGTGCCAGCAGCGCAGGACAGGGCCTGTCCTACGAGCAGTACTTC. It is translated as CASSAGQGLSYEQYF. The gene calls are TRBV7-9 and TRBJ2-7, with 8 bases fitting TRBD1. CDR1 SEHNR and CDR2 FQNEAQ come from the germline V gene (reference sequence). J was trimmed by 1 base and V by 5 bases; bases with no gene match: 7. CDR3 length equals 15 residues.

The rearrangement joins TRBV3-1 (or the pseudogene TRBV3-2) to TRBJ1-4; no definite D call. Trimming took 4 bases from V and 0 from J, leaving 6 bases between them. Germline values: CDR1 LGHDT, CDR2 YNNKEL (reference sequence). The CDR3 length is 14 residues. Written as DNA, the CDR3 is TGTGCCAGCAGCCCAGTTGCAACTAATGAAAAACTGTTTTTT. It codes for CASSPVATNEKLFF.

The chain combines TRBV24-1 with TRBJ2-7; tentatively, D is TRBD1 (8 bases). This CDR3 contains 13 residues. V was shortened by 7 bases and J by 6 bases, with 15 bases between the two germline ends. Per the germline V gene, CDR1 is KGHDR and CDR2 is SFDVKD. The CDR3 is CATSEDREGEQYF. CDR3 coding DNA: TGTGCCACCAGCGAGGACAGGGAGGGCGAGCAGTACTTC.

V usage is TRBV24-1 and J usage is TRBJ2-2; D is possibly TRBD1 (6 bases). Trimming stripped 2 bases from V and 2 bases from J, with 11 bases between. This CDR3 has 16 residues. Germline V lookup: CDR1 KGHDR, CDR2 SFDVKD. CDR3 loop: CATSDSLTGNTGELFF. CDR3 bases: TGTGCCACCAGTGATTCCCTGACAGGAAACACCGGGGAGCTGTTTTTT.

This chain links TRBV5-5 with TRBJ2-7; D remains unclear. V lost 0 bases, J lost 1 base, and 11 bases lay in between. This CDR3 has 15 residues. Germline V CDR1 and CDR2: SGHKS, YYEKEE (reference sequence). The CDR3 nucleotides are TGTGCCAGCAGCTTGGAACCAGAATCTTCCTACGAGCAGTACTTC. Translation gives CASSLEPESSYEQYF.

This rearrangement joins TRBV9 to TRBJ2-1, with 13 nucleotides matching TRBD2. In germline, CDR1 is SGDLS, CDR2 YYNGEE. The CDR3 is 19 amino acids. The V gene end was trimmed by 2 bases and the J gene end by 0 bases; junction bases not matched to a gene: 8. DNA of the CDR3: TGTGCCAGCAGCGTCCTAGGACTAGCGGGGGCGAGCTCCTACAATGAGCAGTTCTTC. Its translation is CASSVLGLAGASSYNEQFF.

The chain has TRBV5-5 and TRBJ1-5, with 10 bases fitting TRBD1. The CDR3 sequence is 17 residues long. J was trimmed by 1 base and V by 0 bases; bases with no gene match: 4. Germline V gene lookup returns CDR1 SGHKS and CDR2 YYEKEE (reference sequence). The CDR3 DNA follows: TGTGCCAGCAGCTTGGCCCCGGGACAGGGGAGCAATCAGCCCCAGCATTTT. It encodes CASSLAPGQGSNQPQHF.

The chain employs TRBV7-7 and TRBJ2-5; D is perhaps TRBD1 (5 bases). Germline lookup yields CDR1 SSHAT and CDR2 FNYEAQ (reference sequence). Trimming stripped 5 bases from V and 2 bases from J, with 15 bases between. The CDR3 runs 15 residues. Written as DNA, the CDR3 is TGTGCCAGCAGCAAAGGGGCCACGCGGCAAGAGACCCAGTACTTC. It codes for CASSKGATRQETQYF.

The chain recombines TRBV19 with TRBJ1-1; D perhaps matches TRBD1 (5 bases). Per germline, CDR1 LNHDA and CDR2 SQIVND (reference sequence). This CDR3 is 13 amino acids long. V lost 6 bases and J lost 9, with 17 bases in between. CDR3 in amino acids: CASRRDRGGKAFF. The DNA for the CDR3 is TGTGCCAGTAGGAGGGACCGCGGGGGTAAAGCTTTCTTT.

This clone has more than one count but fewer than ten. The rearrangement joins TRBV30 to TRBJ1-2, with D maybe TRBD1 (5 bases). The germline gives CDR1 GTSNPN, CDR2 SVGIG (reference sequence). This CDR3 region has 13 residues. The ends were cut back, 0 bases at V and 9 bases at J, with 14 bases in the middle. The DNA for the CDR3 is TGTGCCTGGAGTGTATTACGGGGGAACCGCTACACCTTC. It yields the protein CAWSVLRGNRYTF.

The V gene is TRBV7-2, the J gene TRBJ2-7; D is undetermined. The CDR3 loop spans 11 amino acids. Trimming cost V 5 bases and J 2 bases, with 4 bases left between them. Looked up from germline, CDR1 is SGHTA and CDR2 is FQGNSA. Written as DNA, the CDR3 is TGTGCCAGCAGCCTAACCTACGAGCAGTACTTC. Encoded protein: CASSLTYEQYF.

This chain uses TRBV21-1 with TRBJ2-5; no check of the table's D call, TRBD1, against the DNA was made. TRBV21-1 is recorded as a pseudogene. This CDR3 has 14 amino acids. Written as DNA, the CDR3 is TGTGCCAGCGTCATTTACGACAGGTTGAAGACCCAGTACTTC. Translating it yields CASVIYDRLKTQYF.

In DNA form, the CDR3 reads TGTGCCAGCTCACCAGATAGCGGGGGGAGCTTCAATGAGCAGTTCTTC. It specifies CASSPDSGGSFNEQFF. This chain uses TRBV18 with TRBJ2-1; 10 bases agree with TRBD2. J gave up 6 bases and V 2 bases, and 7 bases lay outside the gene matches. CDR1 is KGHSH, CDR2 LQKENI, per germline. The CDR3 sequence is 16 residues long.

V and J are TRBV6-5 and TRBJ1-5; no clear D. Germline loops: CDR1 MNHEY, CDR2 SVGAGI. V gave up 6 bases and J gave up 0 bases, with 12 bases separating them. The CDR3 is 15 residues long. The CDR3 DNA reads as TGTGCCAGCAGGGGAGGCAGCGATAGCAATCAGCCCCAGCATTTT. This encodes CASRGGSDSNQPQHF.

The chain joins TRBV18 to TRBJ2-7, with TRBD1 matching over 9 bases. J gave up 0 bases and V 2 bases, and 8 bases lay outside the gene matches. The CDR3 is made up of 17 amino acids. CDR1 and CDR2 from the germline V gene are KGHSH and LQKENI. CDR3 DNA sequence: TGTGCCAGCTCACCAGGGCCCCGGGACAGGGACTCCTACGAGCAGTACTTC. As protein: CASSPGPRDRDSYEQYF.

The rearrangement uses TRBV7-5 and TRBJ1-5; the D call of TRBD1 is as the table states it, not checked on the DNA. TRBV7-5 is a pseudogene locus. This CDR3 has 17 residues. This CDR3 reads CARSPSLDRPSNQPQHF. The CDR3 DNA reads TGTGCCAGAAGCCCCTCTCTAGACAGGCCTAGCAATCAGCCCCAGCATTTT.

The chain recombines TRBV24-1 with TRBJ2-3, with D perhaps TRBD2 (5 bases). Germline V gene sequence: CDR1 KGHDR, CDR2 SFDVKD. With 0 bases removed from V and 1 base from J, the gap between germline ends came to 7 bases. The CDR3 runs to 15 residues. The CDR3 DNA sequence: TGTGCCACCAGTGATTTGGAGAGGGGCACAGATACGCAGTATTTT. Encoded protein: CATSDLERGTDTQYF.

V and J are TRBV30 and TRBJ2-1, with D perhaps TRBD1 (5 bases). This CDR3 is 11 amino acids long. CDR1 and CDR2 (germline): GTSNPN, SVGIG (reference sequence). Trimming cost V 2 bases and J 8 bases, with 7 bases left between them. Here the CDR3 reads CAWSRGYEQFF. DNA for the CDR3: TGTGCCTGGAGTAGGGGTTATGAGCAGTTCTTC. The full variable domain, completed using reference TRBV30 and TRBJ2-1, is SQTIHQWPATLVQPVGSPLSLECTVEGTSNPNLYWYRQAAGRGLQLLFYSVGIGQISSEVPQNLSASRPQDRQFILSSKKLLLSDSGFYLCAWSRGYEQFFGPGTRLTVL.

This clone appeared once. The chain recombines TRBV4-3 with TRBJ1-2; D ambiguous. The CDR3 totals 14 residues. Between the trimmed V and J ends, which lost 0 bases and 5 bases, there was a span of 10 bases. Germline CDR1 is LGHNA and CDR2 is YSLEER. The CDR3 here is CASSQERTVYGYTF. The CDR3 nucleotides are TGCGCCAGCAGCCAAGAGAGAACAGTTTATGGCTACACCTTC.

With regard to this clone: This specimen includes other DNA sequences encoding the same CDR3. The chain carries TRBV12-3 or TRBV12-4 and TRBJ1-2; the D gene is possibly TRBD1 (5 bases). CDR3 length: 13 amino acids. Trimming removed 1 base at V and 2 bases at J, with 5 bases between. The CDR3 nucleotides read TGTGCCAGCAGTTTAGGACAGAACTATGGCTACACCTTC. It codes for CASSLGQNYGYTF.

The chain is built from TRBV5-4 and TRBJ2-6; D is unclear. CDR3 length: 16 amino acids. V dropped 3 bases and J dropped 0 bases, with 10 bases sitting between them. Looked up from germline, CDR1 is SGHNT and CDR2 is YYREEE (reference sequence). Here the CDR3 reads CASSSPAGSGANVLTF. The CDR3 coding sequence is TGTGCCAGCAGCTCCCCAGCAGGCTCTGGGGCCAACGTCCTGACTTTC.

This clone was recorded once. The V gene is TRBV6-5, the J gene TRBJ2-5; 7 positions match TRBD2. J was trimmed by 5 bases and V by 8 bases; bases with no gene match: 14. CDR3 size: 15 residues. Germline V CDR1 and CDR2: MNHEY, SVGAGI. CDR3 amino acids: CASLSGASGSETQYF. In DNA form, the CDR3 reads TGTGCCAGCTTGAGTGGGGCTAGCGGCTCGGAGACCCAGTACTTC.